This T cell receptor (beta chain) is from a study of PD-L1 blockade in urothelial cancer. Study-level background: Prior chemotherapy in patients spanned 0 to 3 regimens. Treatment start was followed by blood analysis at 3 weeks (second dose) and again at 6 weeks. When blood samples were assessed, the median T cell count was some 140,000.

CDR1 is SQVTM, CDR2 ANQGSEA, per germline. Trimming cost V 4 bases and J 4 bases; bases outside gene matches: 14. The CDR3 contains 17 residues. Sequencing was performed with immunoSEQ multiplex PCR; in TCRdb, only in-frame clones are kept and a portion is missing. This table has approximately 71,000 clones, 85% to 90% appearing once. This chain links TRBV29-1 with TRBJ2-3, with 10 bases matching TRBD1. The receptor was isolated from a man aged 55 to 70 with urothelial cancer. The source was PBMCs, collected around atezolizumab (anti-PD-L1) treatment. The CDR3 is CSVAKLSRTGGPDTQYF. CDR3 sequence (DNA): TGCAGCGTTGCTAAGTTATCGAGGACAGGGGGTCCAGATACGCAGTATTTT.